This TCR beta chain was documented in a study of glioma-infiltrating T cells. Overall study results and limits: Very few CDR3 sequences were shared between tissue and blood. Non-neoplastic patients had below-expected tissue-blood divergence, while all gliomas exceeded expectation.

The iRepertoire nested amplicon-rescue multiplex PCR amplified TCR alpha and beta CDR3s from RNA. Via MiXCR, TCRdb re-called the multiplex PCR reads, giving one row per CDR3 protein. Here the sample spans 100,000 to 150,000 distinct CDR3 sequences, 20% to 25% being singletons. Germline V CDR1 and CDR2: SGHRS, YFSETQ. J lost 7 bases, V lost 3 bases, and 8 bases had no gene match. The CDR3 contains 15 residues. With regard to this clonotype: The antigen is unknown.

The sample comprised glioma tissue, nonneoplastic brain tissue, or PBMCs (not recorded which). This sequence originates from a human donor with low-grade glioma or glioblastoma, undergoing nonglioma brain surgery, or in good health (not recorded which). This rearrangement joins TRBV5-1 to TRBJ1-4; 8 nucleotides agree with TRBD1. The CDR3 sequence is CASSWTGRSGEKLFF. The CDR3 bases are TGCGCCAGCAGCTGGACAGGGAGGAGTGGTGAAAAACTGTTTTTT.